The next 28 T cell receptor beta chains were all read from a single sample in a study of blood T cell repertoires in COVID-19. The assay was immunoSEQ multiplex PCR, and TCRdb's table has in-frame clones only and misses some. The sample has over 200,000 clones; approximately 90% are singletons. The sample was peripheral blood. Receptors were obtained from a man between 25 and 39 years old with COVID-19, enrolled during active disease.

This rearrangement joins TRBV5-1 to TRBJ1-1; D may be TRBD1 (5 bases). This CDR3 has 16 residues. Trimming left V 2 bases short and J 2 bases short, with 16 bases between. Germline V gene lookup returns CDR1 SGHRS and CDR2 YFSETQ. CDR3 nucleotides: TGCGCCAGCAGCTTTACACGCGGGGCCGGAAACACTGAAGCTTTCTTT. Its translation is CASSFTRGAGNTEAFF.

The chain recombines TRBV18 with TRBJ2-5; TRBD2 aligns across 8 bases. Germline V CDR1 and CDR2: KGHSH, LQKENI. CDR3 size: 15 residues. J gave up 1 base and V 3 bases, and 4 bases lay outside the gene matches. CDR3 in amino acids: CASSPSSGPQETQYF. DNA for the CDR3: TGTGCCAGCTCACCGTCTAGCGGGCCCCAAGAGACCCAGTACTTC.

V gene TRBV7-2 combines with J gene TRBJ1-4; 10 positions match TRBD1. This CDR3 region has 16 residues. V lost 5 bases and J lost 6; bases outside the gene matches: 9. The germline CDR1 and CDR2 sequences are SGHTA and FQGNSA. CDR3: CASSTRDRGRDEKLFF. The CDR3 nucleotides read TGTGCCAGCAGCACCCGGGACAGGGGACGCGATGAAAAACTGTTTTTT.

The CDR3 DNA reads TGTGCCAGCAGCCAAGACACCTGGGGCGGGAGGCCGTTCTTC. This translates into CASSQDTWGGRPFF. V usage is TRBV3-1 (or the pseudogene TRBV3-2) and J usage is TRBJ2-1; 8 bases agree with TRBD2. The CDR3 is 14 residues long. Trimming took 0 bases from V and 15 from J; bases not matched to a gene: 10. The germline gives CDR1 LGHDT, CDR2 YNNKEL (reference sequence).

This chain connects TRBV3-1 (or the pseudogene TRBV3-2) to TRBJ1-2, with 8 bases matching TRBD1. The CDR3 is 13 residues long. Germline V gene sequence: CDR1 LGHDT, CDR2 YNNKEL (reference sequence). The trim removed 2 bases at V and 7 bases at J, leaving 3 bases unmatched. The CDR3 DNA follows: TGTGCCAGCAGCCAAAACCAGGGGGCTGGCTACACCTTC. It translates to CASSQNQGAGYTF.

V and J are TRBV10-3 and TRBJ1-6; TRBD1 matches at 7 bases. V lost 4 bases, J lost 10 bases, and 16 bases stayed unmatched. Germline-derived CDR1 and CDR2 are ENHRY and SYGVKD. The CDR3 extends over 17 amino acids. DNA for the CDR3: TGTGCCATCAGTGCCTCTACGACAGGGAACCACGACTCACCCCTCCACTTT. Its translation is CAISASTTGNHDSPLHF.

V is TRBV7-2 and J is TRBJ2-4, with D possibly TRBD2 on 6 matching bases. The CDR3 sequence is 15 residues long. CDR1 SGHTA and CDR2 FQGNSA come from the germline V gene. Trimming cost V 1 base and J 3 bases, with 10 bases left between them. The CDR3 region has the DNA TGTGCCAGCAGCTTAGGATTAGCGGACAAAAACATTCAGTACTTC. As protein: CASSLGLADKNIQYF. Filled out from reference TRBV7-2 and TRBJ2-4, the complete variable domain reads GAGVSQSPSNKVTEKGKDVELRCDPISGHTALYWYRQSLGQGLEFLIYFQGNSAPDKSGLPSDRFSAERTGGSVSTLTIQRTQQEDSAVYLCASSLGLADKNIQYFGAGTRLSVL.

V and J are TRBV19 and TRBJ1-2; 9 nucleotides align to TRBD1. This CDR3 has 14 amino acids. After removal of 6 bases from V and 7 bases from J, the junction contained 9 bases not matched to a gene. Germline V gene data show CDR1 as LNHDA and CDR2 as SQIVND (reference sequence). The CDR3, as DNA: TGTGCCAGTAGGATCGGACAGGGGTTGAGTGGCTACACCTTC. This translates into CASRIGQGLSGYTF.

The chain recombines TRBV6-5 with TRBJ1-5; tentative D call: TRBD1 (5 bases). Germline V gives CDR1 MNHEY, CDR2 SVGAGI. The CDR3 is made up of 14 amino acids. V was shortened by 1 base and J by 6 bases, with 10 bases between the two germline ends. CDR3 protein: CASSYYQGTQPQHF. The CDR3 nucleotides are TGTGCCAGCAGTTACTATCAGGGAACTCAGCCCCAGCATTTT.

V usage is TRBV21-1 and J usage is TRBJ1-2; TRBD1, the D gene given by the table, was not confirmed from the DNA. TRBV21-1 is given as a pseudogene. The length of the CDR3 is 15 residues. In DNA form, the CDR3 reads TGTGCCAGCAGCGGTCCGGACAGGGGGTTGGGAGGCTACACCTTC. This encodes CASSGPDRGLGGYTF.

The chain recombines TRBV6-5 with TRBJ1-3; D remains ambiguous. Germline values: CDR1 MNHEY, CDR2 SVGAGI. Trimming stripped 3 bases from V and 4 bases from J, with 7 bases between. The CDR3 loop spans 13 amino acids. The CDR3 loop reads CASSYGQGNTIYF. CDR3 coding DNA: TGTGCCAGCAGTTATGGCCAGGGAAACACCATATATTTT.

The chain combines TRBV19 with TRBJ1-2, with no clear D. CDR1 is LNHDA, CDR2 SQIVND, per germline (reference sequence). The CDR3 covers 12 residues. The V end lost 10 bases, the J end lost 8 bases, and 17 bases lay between the germline ends. Here the CDR3 reads CATSPGWIGYTF. CDR3 in DNA: TGTGCCACCTCCCCAGGTTGGATAGGCTACACCTTC.

The CDR3 loop is CATSRGGTSGSNEQFF. The CDR3 DNA is TGTGCCACCAGCAGAGGGGGGACTAGCGGGTCCAATGAGCAGTTCTTC. This sequence joins TRBV15 and TRBJ2-1; TRBD2 matches 12 bases. Germline V lookup: CDR1 LNHNV, CDR2 YYDKDF (reference sequence). CDR3 length: 16 amino acids. Losses at the gene ends were 1 base for V and 6 bases for J; bases not matched to a gene: 4. Filled out from reference TRBV15 and TRBJ2-1, the complete variable domain reads DAMVIQNPRYQVTQFGKPVTLSCSQTLNHNVMYWYQQKSSQAPKLLFHYYDKDFNNEADTPDNFQSRRPNTSFCFLDIRSPGLGDTAMYLCATSRGGTSGSNEQFFGPGTRLTVL.

The V call is TRBV3-1 (or the pseudogene TRBV3-2), the J call TRBJ2-2; the D is unclear. Germline V gives CDR1 LGHDT, CDR2 YNNKEL (reference sequence). V was trimmed by 4 bases and J by 8 bases, leaving 11 bases between them. CDR3 size: 13 residues. For the CDR3, the DNA is TGTGCCAGCAGCCCGTTCCCCCGGGGGGAGCTGTTTTTT. The encoded protein is CASSPFPRGELFF.

The rearrangement links TRBV5-1 to TRBJ2-3; TRBD1 agrees at 9 bases. This CDR3 has 16 amino acids. Germline trimming cut 1 base from V and 7 bases from J; bases unmatched to any gene: 10. Germline loops: CDR1 SGHRS, CDR2 YFSETQ. CDR3 sequence (DNA): TGCGCCAGCAGCTTGAACCCCGGGACAGGGAGGAATACGCAGTATTTT. It translates to CASSLNPGTGRNTQYF. The entire variable domain, with the rest obtained from reference TRBV5-1 and TRBJ2-3, is as follows: KAGVTQTPRYLIKTRGQQVTLSCSPISGHRSVSWYQQTPGQGLQFLFEYFSETQRNKGNFPGRFSGRQFSNSRSEMNVSTLELGDSALYLCASSLNPGTGRNTQYFGPGTRLTVL.

In its sample, this clone was seen a few times. The V call is TRBV19, the J call TRBJ1-2; 7 bases align to TRBD1. This CDR3 is 15 amino acids long. CDR1 and CDR2 from the germline V gene are LNHDA and SQIVND (reference sequence). The trim removed 5 bases at V and 1 base at J, leaving 7 bases unmatched. The CDR3 reads CASSPGTERNYGYTF. The CDR3 nucleotides read TGTGCCAGTAGTCCCGGGACAGAACGTAACTATGGCTACACCTTC.

CDR3: CASRTSGGYEQYF. In DNA form, the CDR3 reads TGTGCCAGCCGGACTAGCGGGGGCTACGAGCAGTACTTC. This chain uses TRBV6-5 with TRBJ2-7; 13 nucleotides agree with TRBD2. The CDR3 consists of 13 residues. CDR1 MNHEY and CDR2 SVGAGI come from the germline V gene. V shed 8 bases and J 3 bases; nucleotides not matched to a gene: 1.

The V gene is TRBV7-9, the J gene TRBJ1-4, with 7 nucleotides matching TRBD1. Germline V gene sequence: CDR1 SEHNR, CDR2 FQNEAQ (reference sequence). The V and J ends lost 5 bases and 3 bases, in that order; junction bases with no gene match: 9. The CDR3 is 16 amino acids. The chain's CDR3 is CASSPRQGSANEKLFF. The CDR3 region has the DNA TGTGCCAGCAGCCCACGACAGGGATCGGCTAATGAAAAACTGTTTTTT.

The chain employs TRBV27 and TRBJ1-1; D uncertain. The CDR3 is 14 amino acids. The germline V gene encodes CDR1 MNHEY and CDR2 SMNVEV (reference sequence). V lost 2 bases to trimming and J lost 2 bases, with 9 bases between them. The CDR3 spells CASSLSLGNTEAFF. The CDR3 nucleotides read TGTGCCAGCAGTTTAAGTTTGGGCAACACTGAAGCTTTCTTT.

The rearrangement links TRBV3-1 (or the pseudogene TRBV3-2) to TRBJ1-4; D uncertain. V was pared by 0 bases and J by 6 bases, with 11 bases between. Germline lookup yields CDR1 LGHDT and CDR2 YNNKEL (reference sequence). The CDR3 spans 15 residues. Written as DNA, the CDR3 is TGTGCCAGCAGCCAAGAGGTTGGCGGTTATGAAAAACTGTTTTTT. Translated: CASSQEVGGYEKLFF.

The rearrangement links TRBV10-3 to TRBJ1-4; maybe TRBD1 (6 bases). The ends were cut back, 3 bases at V and 5 bases at J, with 13 bases in the middle. CDR3 size: 15 residues. CDR1 is ENHRY, CDR2 SYGVKD, per germline. As DNA, the CDR3 is TGTGCCATCAGTGAAAATGACAGGAGCAATGAAAAACTGTTTTTT. Translation gives CAISENDRSNEKLFF.

This clone was observed a few times. This chain connects TRBV6-5 to TRBJ1-1; 7 nucleotides line up with TRBD1. CDR1 MNHEY and CDR2 SVGAGI come from the germline V gene. The CDR3 consists of 16 residues. V dropped 2 bases and J dropped 4; count of bases not matched to a gene: 10. The DNA of the CDR3 is TGTGCCAGCAGTTACGGAGGGCACAGGGGAGTCACTGAAGCTTTCTTT. Translation gives CASSYGGHRGVTEAFF.

This clone was recorded once. This sequence joins TRBV25-1 and TRBJ1-2, with TRBD1 as a possible D gene (5 bases). Germline V gene sequence: CDR1 MGHDK, CDR2 SYGVNS. The CDR3 is 13 residues long. V was cut by 2 bases and J by 6 bases, with 10 bases left in between. The CDR3 here is CASSEAGLNGYTF. The CDR3 DNA is TGTGCCAGCAGTGAAGCAGGGCTAAATGGCTACACCTTC.

The chain uses TRBV28 and TRBJ1-2; TRBD1 matches at 7 bases. The CDR3 is 14 residues long. CDR1 is MDHEN, CDR2 SYDVKM, per germline. V lost 2 bases, J lost 4 bases, and 4 bases stayed unmatched. The DNA of the CDR3 is TGTGCCAGCAGTTTAGGTTCAGGGGGCTATGGCTACACCTTC. Its protein is CASSLGSGGYGYTF.

CDR3 in DNA: TGTGCCAGCAGCTTAGATCGTTTACAAAAACAGGGGTTCACTGAAGCTTTCTTT. Translation gives CASSLDRLQKQGFTEAFF. The V and J genes are TRBV11-2 and TRBJ1-1, with TRBD1 matching 7 bases. The germline gives CDR1 SGHAT, CDR2 FQNNGV. The CDR3 contains 18 residues. With V trimmed by 0 bases and J by 4 bases, 14 bases remained unmatched.

This clone was counted only a few times. The chain uses TRBV7-9 and TRBJ1-6; 7 bases are shared with TRBD1. The CDR3 has 14 amino acids. CDR1 and CDR2 from the germline V gene are SEHNR and FQNEAQ (reference sequence). Trimming took 5 bases from V and 9 from J; bases not matched to a gene: 7. The CDR3 DNA reads TGTGCCAGCAGCCTCAGGGGGGCCGGTTCACCCCTCCACTTT. It encodes CASSLRGAGSPLHF.

This clone came up a few times. The chain uses TRBV18 and TRBJ2-3, with TRBD2 identical over 13 bases. This CDR3 comprises 16 residues. V lost 4 bases to trimming and J lost 3 bases; unmatched junction nucleotides: 4. Per germline, CDR1 KGHSH and CDR2 LQKENI. The CDR3 region has the DNA TGTGCCAGCTCACGAACTAGCGGGGGGGATACAGATACGCAGTATTTT. This gives the protein CASSRTSGGDTDTQYF.

The chain couples TRBV27 to TRBJ2-7, with a possible D match to TRBD1 (5 bases). From germline, CDR1 is MNHEY and CDR2 SMNVEV (reference sequence). This CDR3 spans 13 amino acids. V shed 10 bases and J shed 2 bases, with 15 bases lying between them. CDR3 region: CATSTAPTYEQYF. CDR3 DNA sequence: TGTGCCACCTCGACAGCTCCCACCTACGAGCAGTACTTC.